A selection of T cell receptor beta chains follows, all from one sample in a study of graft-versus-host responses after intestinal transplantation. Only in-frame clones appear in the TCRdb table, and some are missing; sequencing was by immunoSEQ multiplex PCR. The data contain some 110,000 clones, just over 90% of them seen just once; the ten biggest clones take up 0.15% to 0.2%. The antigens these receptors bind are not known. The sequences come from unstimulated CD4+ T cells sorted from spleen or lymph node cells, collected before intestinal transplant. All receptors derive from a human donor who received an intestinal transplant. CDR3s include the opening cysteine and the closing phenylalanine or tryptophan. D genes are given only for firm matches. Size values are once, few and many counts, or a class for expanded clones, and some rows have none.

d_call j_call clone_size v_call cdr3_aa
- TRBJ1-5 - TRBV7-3 CASSLGGDQPQHF
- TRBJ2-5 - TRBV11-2 CASSSEETQYF
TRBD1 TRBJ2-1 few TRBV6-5 CASRPGTAPYNEQFF
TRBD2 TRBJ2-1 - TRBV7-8 CASSLGPITSGSSYNEQFF
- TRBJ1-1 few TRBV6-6 CASSVGGEAFF
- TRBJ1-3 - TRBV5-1 CASSLVRAGSDF
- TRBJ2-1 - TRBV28 CASALGGASSYNEQFF
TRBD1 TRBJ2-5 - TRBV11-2 CASSLDNIQGVAETQYF
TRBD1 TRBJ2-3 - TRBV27 CASKGASTDTQYF
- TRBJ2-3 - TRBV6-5 CASSYSAGRRDTQYF
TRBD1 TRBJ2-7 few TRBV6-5 CASSVTGTGFYEQYF
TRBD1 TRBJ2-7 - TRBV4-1 CASSHRRQGSEQYF
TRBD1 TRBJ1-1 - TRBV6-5 CASRDQGAFAEAFF
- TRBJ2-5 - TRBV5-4 CASSPGLTQETQYF
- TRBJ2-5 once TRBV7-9 CASSSRDFQETQYF
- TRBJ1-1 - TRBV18 CASSLLTGTLTAEAFF
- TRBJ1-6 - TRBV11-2 CASSYSLSSYNSPLHF